The present entry profiles one TCR beta chain with its context. Its antigen is currently not known. The sample holds no much larger clone one base away, and base qualities are not on file. V is reduced by 0 bases and J by 5 bases, leaving a spacing of 11 bases between them. Sequences LGHNA (CDR1) and YSLEER (CDR2) are obtained from the germline V gene. The CDR3 numbers 15 residues from cysteine through phenylalanine. The entry retains the CDR3 DNA only, 45 bases that are in frame from base 1. Library construction relied on the immunoSEQ multiplex PCR assay. Sourced from immuneACCESS, this table was stored by TCRdb with only in-frame sequences that have V and J called. A share of the clones is absent; for the studies checked, an unresolved V gene accounts for under half, and the remainder has no known explanation. The sample table lists roughly 24,000 clones, 80% to 85% of them with a count of one. Together, the top ten hold around 3.9% of the sample.

The source of the sample is a study of T cells in narcolepsy (dated by TCRdb to the late 2010s). About the investigation overall: Healthy control donors were enrolled in the study alongside patients who had narcolepsy type 1 or type 2 (NT1, NT2). The study sought autoreactive T cells targeting hypocretin neuron self-antigens (hypocretin, TRIB2) in narcolepsy patients, using TCR Vbeta sequencing to track clonotypes in blood and CSF. Findings and caveats that apply to the study as a whole: Autoreactive clonotypes were reported to be detected serially in the blood of the same patients and of different patients, but not in the blood of healthy controls. No sequences matching autoreactive T cell clones were present in some of the blood memory CD4+ repertoires from patients and controls. Patients and controls had similar numbers of sequenced blood memory CD4+ clonotypes, with averages of about 39,494 in patients and some 36,000 in controls. Plots comparing CSF and blood CD4+ T cell clonotypes from the same patient highlighted HCRT-specific and TRIB2-specific autoreactive clonotypes.

Memory CD4+ T cells were sorted ex vivo from peripheral blood of narcolepsy patients and healthy controls for TCR Vbeta sequencing. The clonotype comes from a human donor in good health. Here the chain combines TRBV4-3 and TRBJ1-5, with the D gene uncertain. Sequenced input: memory (CD45RA-) CD4+ T cells from blood. This sample's cell subset or site label indicates: memory T cells sorted ex vivo from peripheral blood. The DNA sequence reads TGCGCCAGCAGCCAAGATGGTAGGTCTGATCAGCCCCAGCATTTT. It translates as CASSQDGRSDQPQHF.